The 9 T cell receptor beta chains reported below all come from one sample, sequenced in a study of T cells after posttransplantation cyclophosphamide. The table came from immunoSEQ multiplex PCR; TCRdb's copy has only in-frame clones and leaves some out. The profile shows roughly 21,000 clones, over 75% of them singletons. Control samples came 1 year after myeloablative marrow transplants with methotrexate plus calcineurin inhibitor. Sequenced here: PBMCs, sampled around 390 days after allogeneic stem cell transplant with calcineurin inhibitor and methotrexate. The source of these receptors is a female patient between 30 and 40 years old who received an allogeneic stem cell transplant from an unrelated donor, was CMV-positive, and had acute and chronic GVHD. Some of these T cells may belong to the graft donor.

The rearrangement uses TRBV19 and TRBJ1-2; possible D gene TRBD1, 6 bases. This CDR3 is 14 amino acids long. Trimming left V 7 bases short and J 3 bases short, with 15 bases between. Germline V lookup: CDR1 LNHDA, CDR2 SQIVND (reference sequence). The CDR3 DNA reads TGTGCCAGTACTAGGCAGGGGTTGGACTATGGCTACACCTTC. Protein sequence: CASTRQGLDYGYTF. Full variable domain (outside the CDR3, taken from reference TRBV19 and TRBJ1-2): DGGITQSPKYLFRKEGQNVTLSCEQNLNHDAMYWYRQDPGQGLRLIYYSQIVNDFQKGDIAEGYSVSREKKESFPLTVTSAQKNPTAFYLCASTRQGLDYGYTFGSGTRLTVV.

This sequence joins TRBV7-2 and TRBJ2-1, with TRBD2 as a possible D gene (5 bases). The CDR3 has 15 amino acids. CDR1 is SGHTA and CDR2 is FQGNSA in the germline V gene. Trimming took off 5 bases at V and 6 bases at J, with 17 bases between the two ends. In nucleotides, the CDR3 is TGTGCCAGCAGCCCCCCTGCGGGTGGGAGCAATGAGCAGTTCTTC. Translated, it gives CASSPPAGGSNEQFF.

This chain links TRBV4-3 with TRBJ2-3; possible D gene TRBD1, 5 bases. Germline assignment: CDR1 LGHNA and CDR2 YSLEER. The CDR3 totals 14 residues. Trimming cost V 0 bases and J 1 base, with 5 bases left between them. In DNA, the CDR3 is TGCGCCAGCAGCCAAGACAGGGGCACAGATACGCAGTATTTT. Translating gives CASSQDRGTDTQYF.

V is TRBV11-3 and J is TRBJ2-7, with 12 nucleotides matching TRBD2. The junction had 11 bases not matched to a gene; V was cut back by 4 bases and J by 7 bases. The CDR3 is 16 amino acids. Germline V gives CDR1 SGHNT, CDR2 YENEEA. This chain's CDR3 is CASSSGGLAGMGEQYV. The CDR3 DNA reads as TGTGCCAGCAGCTCCGGTGGACTAGCGGGGATGGGGGAGCAGTACGTC.

In this sample, this clone turned up once. The J gene is TRBJ2-2, the V gene TRBV5-1; the D gene is possibly TRBD2 (6 bases). V lost 4 bases and J 1 base, leaving 14 bases between the germline ends. The CDR3 contains 16 residues. The germline V gene has CDR1 SGHRS and CDR2 YFSETQ. CDR3 loop: CASSILALQNTGELFF. DNA for the CDR3: TGCGCCAGCAGCATACTAGCCCTACAGAACACCGGGGAGCTGTTTTTT.

V gene TRBV7-9 combines with J gene TRBJ2-2; no clear D gene. Trimming left V 10 bases short and J 1 base short, with 16 bases between. CDR1 is SEHNR and CDR2 is FQNEAQ in the germline V gene (reference sequence). The CDR3 is 15 residues long. The CDR3 reads CATGFDGENTGELFF. The DNA for the CDR3 is TGTGCCACCGGGTTTGACGGAGAGAACACCGGGGAGCTGTTTTTT.

The chain carries TRBV6-1 and TRBJ1-1, with TRBD1 identical over 7 bases. CDR1 and CDR2 from the germline V gene are MNHNS and SASEGT. V trimming: 3 bases; J trimming: 4 bases; junction bases outside the gene matches: 8. The CDR3 covers 15 residues. The CDR3 is CASSEGPYRGTEAFF. The CDR3 DNA reads TGTGCCAGCAGTGAGGGGCCCTACAGGGGCACTGAAGCTTTCTTT.

V is TRBV5-1 and J is TRBJ1-6; TRBD1 matches 8 bases. This CDR3 contains 14 residues. The trim removed 2 bases at V and 10 bases at J, leaving 5 bases unmatched. CDR1 and CDR2 (germline): SGHRS, YFSETQ. The CDR3 region has the DNA TGCGCCAGCAGCTTTGGGTCAGGGGGCTCACCCCTCCACTTT. Protein sequence: CASSFGSGGSPLHF.

V gene TRBV29-1 combines with J gene TRBJ2-5; the match to TRBD2 covers 7 bases. Germline V CDR1 and CDR2: SQVTM, ANQGSEA. The ends lost 5 bases at V and 2 bases at J; junction bases unmatched: 8. The CDR3 has 14 residues. The CDR3 protein is CSVLPLADQETQYF. DNA for the CDR3: TGCAGCGTTCTCCCCCTAGCGGATCAAGAGACCCAGTACTTC.